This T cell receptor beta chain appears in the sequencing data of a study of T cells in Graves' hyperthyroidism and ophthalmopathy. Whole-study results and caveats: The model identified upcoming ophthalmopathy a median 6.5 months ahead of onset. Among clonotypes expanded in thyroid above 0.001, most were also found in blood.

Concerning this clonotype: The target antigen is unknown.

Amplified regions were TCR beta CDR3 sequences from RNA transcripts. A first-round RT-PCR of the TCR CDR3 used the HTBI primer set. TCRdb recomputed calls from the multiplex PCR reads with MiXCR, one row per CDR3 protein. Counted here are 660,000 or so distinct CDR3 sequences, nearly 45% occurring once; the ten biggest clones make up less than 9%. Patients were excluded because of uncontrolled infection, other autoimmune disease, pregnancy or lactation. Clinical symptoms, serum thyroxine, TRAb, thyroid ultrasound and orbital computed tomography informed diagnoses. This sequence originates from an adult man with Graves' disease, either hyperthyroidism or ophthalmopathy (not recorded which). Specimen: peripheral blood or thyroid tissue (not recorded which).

CDR3 sequence: CASSRHQGSNSPLHF. CDR3 DNA: TGTGCCAGCAGCAGACACCAGGGGAGTAATTCACCCCTCCACTTT. This rearrangement joins TRBV25-1 to TRBJ1-6; D is possibly TRBD1 (6 bases). The CDR3 is made up of 15 amino acids. The germline V and J ends were trimmed by 6 bases and 6 bases, with 15 bases remaining between them. Germline V gives CDR1 MGHDK, CDR2 SYGVNS. Drawing the rest from reference TRBV25-1 and TRBJ1-6, the complete variable domain is EADIYQTPRYLVIGTGKKITLECSQTMGHDKMYWYQQDPGMELHLIHYSYGVNSTEKGDLSSESTVSRIRTEHFPLTLESARPSHTSQYLCASSRHQGSNSPLHFGNGTRLTVT.